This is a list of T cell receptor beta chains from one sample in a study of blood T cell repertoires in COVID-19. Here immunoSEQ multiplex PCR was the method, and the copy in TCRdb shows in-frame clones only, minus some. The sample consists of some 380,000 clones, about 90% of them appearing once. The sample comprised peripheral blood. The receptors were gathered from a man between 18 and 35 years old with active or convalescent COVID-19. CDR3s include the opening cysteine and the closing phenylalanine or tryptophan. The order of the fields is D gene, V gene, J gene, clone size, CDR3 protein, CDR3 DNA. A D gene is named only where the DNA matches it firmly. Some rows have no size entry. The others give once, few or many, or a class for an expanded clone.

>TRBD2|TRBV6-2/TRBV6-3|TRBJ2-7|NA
CASSLAGLLRDEQYF
TGTGCCAGCAGTTTAGCGGGACTCCTTCGTGACGAGCAGTACTTC
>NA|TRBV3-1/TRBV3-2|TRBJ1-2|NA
CASSQEVSGRDGYTF
TGTGCCAGCAGCCAAGAGGTTTCGGGGAGAGATGGCTACACCTTC
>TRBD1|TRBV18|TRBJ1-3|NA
CASSPWDSSGNTIYF
TGTGCCAGCTCACCCTGGGACAGCTCTGGAAACACCATATATTTT
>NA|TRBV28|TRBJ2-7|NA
CASTTLGDFYEQYF
TGTGCCAGCACTACACTCGGGGATTTCTACGAGCAGTACTTC
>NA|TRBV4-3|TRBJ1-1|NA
CASSQEPQGNSVLNTEAFF
TGCGCCAGCAGCCAAGAGCCACAGGGTAACAGCGTATTGAACACTGAAGCTTTCTTT
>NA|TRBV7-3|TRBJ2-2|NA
CASSLGTNTGELFF
TGTGCCAGCAGCCTCGGGACAAACACCGGGGAGCTGTTTTTT
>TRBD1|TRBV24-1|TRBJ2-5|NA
CATSDWDRGHETQYF
TGTGCCACCAGTGATTGGGACAGGGGGCATGAGACCCAGTACTTC
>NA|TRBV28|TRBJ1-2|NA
CASSFYQGSYGYTF
TGTGCCAGCAGTTTTTATCAGGGCAGCTATGGCTACACCTTC
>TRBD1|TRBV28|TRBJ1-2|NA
CASRFTGVQIGYTF
TGTGCCAGCAGATTCACAGGGGTTCAGATCGGCTACACCTTC
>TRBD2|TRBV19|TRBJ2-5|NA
CASRRFGGAEETQYF
TGTGCCAGTAGAAGATTCGGGGGGGCTGAGGAGACCCAGTACTTC
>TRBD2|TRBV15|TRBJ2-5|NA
CATSRGGGRASETQYF
TGTGCCACCAGCAGAGGTGGGGGGAGGGCGTCAGAGACCCAGTACTTC
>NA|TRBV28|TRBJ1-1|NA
CATRRGGKVEAFF
TGTGCCACCCGGCGGGGGGGCAAGGTTGAAGCTTTCTTT
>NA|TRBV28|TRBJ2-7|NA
CASSSPYEQYF
TGTGCCAGCAGCTCCCCCTACGAGCAGTACTTC
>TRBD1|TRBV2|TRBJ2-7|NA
CASSEDRGYEQYF
TGTGCCAGCAGTGAGGACAGGGGATACGAGCAGTACTTC
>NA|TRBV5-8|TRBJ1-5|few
CASSSSLGFSNQPQHF
TGTGCCAGCAGCTCCAGCCTCGGGTTTAGCAATCAGCCCCAGCATTTT
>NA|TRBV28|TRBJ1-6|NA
CASRGVKDTPLHF
TGTGCCAGCAGGGGCGTTAAGGATACACCCCTCCACTTT
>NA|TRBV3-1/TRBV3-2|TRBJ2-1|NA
CASSQDVACDEQFF
TGTGCCAGCAGCCAAGACGTAGCGTGTGATGAGCAGTTCTTC
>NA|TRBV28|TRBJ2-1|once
CASSWRGTPYNEQFF
TGTGCCAGCAGTTGGAGGGGAACTCCCTACAATGAGCAGTTCTTC
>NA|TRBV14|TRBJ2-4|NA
CASSQDRARVVAKNIQYF
TGTGCCAGCAGCCAAGATCGGGCCAGGGTCGTAGCCAAAAACATTCAGTACTTC
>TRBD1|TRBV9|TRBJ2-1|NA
CASSPGQTYNEQFF
TGTGCCAGCAGCCCGGGACAGACCTACAATGAGCAGTTCTTC
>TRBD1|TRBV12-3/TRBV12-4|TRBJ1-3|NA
CASETIGGHTIYF
TGTGCCAGTGAAACCATAGGGGGCCACACCATATATTTT
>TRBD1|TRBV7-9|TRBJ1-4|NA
CASSLASGGSEKLFF
TGTGCCAGCAGCTTAGCCTCAGGGGGATCTGAAAAACTGTTTTTT
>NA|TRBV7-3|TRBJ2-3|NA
CASSSAPRLRDTQYF
TGTGCCAGCAGCTCAGCTCCCCGACTGAGAGATACGCAGTATTTT
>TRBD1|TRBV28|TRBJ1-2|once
CASRFPGGAYGYTF
TGTGCCAGCAGATTCCCAGGGGGCGCCTATGGCTACACCTTC
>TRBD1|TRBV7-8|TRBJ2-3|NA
CASSLWTGAITDTQYF
TGTGCCAGCAGCCTGTGGACAGGGGCAATAACAGATACGCAGTATTTT
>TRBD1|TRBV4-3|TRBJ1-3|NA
CASSQDTGVGNTIYF
TGCGCCAGCAGCCAAGATACAGGGGTAGGAAACACCATATATTTT
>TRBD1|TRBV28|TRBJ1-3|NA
CASRGSQGRRSGNTIYF
TGTGCCAGCAGGGGGTCACAGGGGCGACGCTCTGGAAACACCATATATTTT
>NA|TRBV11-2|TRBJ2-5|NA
CASSFSQGTQETQYF
TGTGCCAGCAGCTTTTCGCAGGGCACCCAAGAGACCCAGTACTTC
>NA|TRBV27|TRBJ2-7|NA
CASTLYYEQYF
TGTGCCAGCACCCTATACTACGAGCAGTACTTC
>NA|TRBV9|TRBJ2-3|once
CASSVGEGYTDTQYF
TGTGCCAGCAGCGTAGGCGAGGGCTACACAGATACGCAGTATTTT
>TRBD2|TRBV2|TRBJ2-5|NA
CASKRLAGGIISETQYF
TGTGCCAGCAAAAGACTAGCGGGGGGTATTATTTCGGAGACCCAGTACTTC